This T cell receptor beta chain was recovered during a study of blood T cell repertoires in COVID-19. The germline V and J ends were trimmed by 6 bases and 5 bases, with 11 bases remaining between them. This CDR3 has 13 residues. Participants came from roughly 24 US areas, aged about 18 to 89 years. Each recovered donor of Cohort 3 presented with two negative PCRs, clearance, or symptom resolution. TCRdb keeps only in-frame clones here, not all; method: immunoSEQ multiplex PCR. Of about 64,000 clones in the sample, 88% were seen once. The specimen was PBMCs or T cells enriched from blood (not recorded which). This TCR derives from a woman in her 40s who had recovered from COVID-19. This chain joins TRBV12-3 or TRBV12-4 and TRBJ2-1, with D tentatively TRBD1 (5 bases). In DNA form, the CDR3 reads TGTGCCAGCAGGACGACAGTTGACAATGAGCAGTTCTTC. It specifies CASRTTVDNEQFF.